This T cell receptor beta chain was sequenced during a study of CD8 T cells in Susac syndrome. About the research overall: At the time their blood was drawn, patients with Susac syndrome were either therapy-naive, on corticosteroids (with some of them also receiving intravenous immunoglobulin), or on intravenous immunoglobulin alone.

The RNA input was roughly 0.45 to 1 ug, and it was reverse transcribed with random hexamers. MiXCR, applied by TCRdb to the immunoSEQ multiplex PCR reads, yields one record per CDR3 protein. The sample yields some 160,000 distinct CDR3 sequences, 90% to 95% seen once. The CDR3 loop spans 15 amino acids. Germline trimming cut 6 bases from V and 4 bases from J; bases unmatched to any gene: 14. Germline-derived CDR1 and CDR2 are SQVTM and ANQGSEA. Sequenced: CD4+ T cells from PBMCs. This rearrangement joins TRBV29-1 to TRBJ2-5; TRBD2 matches at 7 bases. This TCR came from a human donor with Susac syndrome. CDR3 sequence: CSVRGGGFNAETQYF. The CDR3 DNA follows: TGCAGCGTGCGTGGGGGGGGATTCAATGCAGAGACCCAGTACTTC.